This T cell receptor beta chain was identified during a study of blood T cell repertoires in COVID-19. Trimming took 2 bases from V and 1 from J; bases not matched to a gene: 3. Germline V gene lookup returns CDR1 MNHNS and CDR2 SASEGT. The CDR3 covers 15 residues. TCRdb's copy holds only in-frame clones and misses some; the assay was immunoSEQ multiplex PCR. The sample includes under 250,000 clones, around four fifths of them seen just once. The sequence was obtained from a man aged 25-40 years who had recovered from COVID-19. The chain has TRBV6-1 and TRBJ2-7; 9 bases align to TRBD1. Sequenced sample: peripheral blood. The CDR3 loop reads CASSEPGTGSYEQYF. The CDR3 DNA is TGTGCCAGCAGTGAACCCGGGACAGGGTCCTACGAGCAGTACTTC.